The entry that follows covers one T cell receptor (beta chain) sequence. What it recognizes is unknown. Data came from immunoSEQ multiplex PCR; TCRdb stores just in-frame clones and leaves some out. The data contain more than 60,000 clones, 74% of them singletons. CDR3 length: 15 residues. CDR1 MNHNY and CDR2 SVGAGI come from the germline V gene (reference sequence). Trimming at V came to 5 bases and at J to 4 bases, leaving 8 bases not matched to a gene. ViraFEST assay sequencing came after antigen-specific CD4+ T cells were expanded with viral peptide pools. With more than nine days of culture completed, CD4+ T cells were isolated. Vaccination of participants consisted of two doses of either the BNT162b2 or mRNA-1273 vaccine. Vaccinated participants had no history of SARS-CoV-2 infection and tested negative for nucleocapsid antibodies. A density of approximately 2 million PBMC per well was used; these cells were cultured with 10 IU/ml IL-2 and roughly 10 ug/ml peptides. The authors replaced half the medium with IL-2 medium on days 3 and 7.

This entry is derived from a study of vaccination effects on CD4 cells after COVID-19. Study-wide findings and caveats: Late after vaccination, infection- and vaccine-induced clones showed marked clonal contraction.

This material consisted of CD4+ T cells from PBMCs cultured with HCoV-229E spike peptides, taken after COVID-19 vaccination. V usage is TRBV6-6 and J usage is TRBJ1-3; TRBD1 agrees at 7 bases. The clonotype comes from a human donor who received a COVID-19 vaccine. Here the CDR3 reads CASSDTTGPGNTIYF. CDR3 DNA: TGTGCCAGCAGTGACACGACAGGGCCGGGAAACACCATATATTTT.